Each of the 13 T cell receptor beta chains below was sequenced from the same sample in a study of molecular identifiers for immune sequencing clone quantification. TCRdb recomputed calls from the PCR reads with MiXCR, one row per CDR3 protein. The sample includes some 320,000 distinct CDR3 sequences, roughly a quarter of them seen just once. Sequenced sample: naive CD8+ T cells from blood, with Jurkat cell RNA spiked in. The sample's subset: FACS-sorted CD8+CD4-CCR7+CD45RA+ naive T cells. All receptors derive from a human donor in good health. Some libraries in this study had Jurkat cell RNA spiked in.

In this sample, this clonotype turned up many times. Here the CDR3 reads CSARTDSTGTEAFF. Here the CDR3 DNA reads TGCAGCGCCAGAACGGACAGCACTGGGACTGAAGCTTTCTTT. J is TRBJ1-1 and V is TRBV29-1; D possibly corresponds to TRBD1 (6 bases). This CDR3 contains 14 residues. The germline V gene has CDR1 SQVTM and CDR2 ANQGSEA. Trimming shortened V by 7 bases and J by 5 bases, and 20 bases separated the two germline ends. The variable domain in full, with the rest retrieved from reference TRBV29-1 and TRBJ1-1, is SAVISQKPSRDICQRGTSLTIQCQVDSQVTMMFWYRQQPGQSLTLIATANQGSEATYESGFVIDKFPISRPNLTFSTLTVSNMSPEDSSIYLCSARTDSTGTEAFFGQGTRLTVV.

V is TRBV6-2 or TRBV6-3 and J is TRBJ2-3, with a tentative D call TRBD2 (5 bases). This CDR3 has 14 residues. Trimming left V 1 base short and J 2 bases short, with 7 bases between. Germline V CDR1 and CDR2: MNHEY, SVGEGT. Written as DNA, the CDR3 is TGTGCCAGCAGTTACTGGACTGCCACAGATACGCAGTATTTT. This codes for CASSYWTATDTQYF.

In its sample, this clonotype was seen a few times. DNA for the CDR3: TGCGCCAGCAGCCGGTTGGGGACAGGACGATACGAGCAGTACTTC. Protein sequence: CASSRLGTGRYEQYF. The V gene is TRBV4-1, the J gene TRBJ2-7, with TRBD1 matching over 8 bases. The J segment lost 4 bases and the V segment lost 4 bases, leaving 9 bases of the junction unmatched. CDR1 and CDR2 from the germline V gene are MGHRA and YSYEKL. The CDR3 runs to 15 residues.

The chain employs TRBV7-9 and TRBJ2-1; D uncertain. V was clipped by 3 bases and J by 4 bases, with 10 bases between them. CDR1 and CDR2 from the germline V gene are SEHNR and FQNEAQ (reference sequence). The CDR3 has 14 amino acids. The CDR3 loop is CASSFSESYNEQFF. The DNA of the CDR3 is TGTGCCAGCAGCTTCTCTGAAAGTTACAATGAGCAGTTCTTC.

This clonotype was seen a handful of times. The CDR3, as DNA: TGTGCCAGCAGTCCTCCGGGACCGAGGCATTACGAGCAGTACTTC. Its protein is CASSPPGPRHYEQYF. The chain couples TRBV6-5 to TRBJ2-7; tentatively, D is TRBD1 or TRBD2 (5 bases each). Germline V gene lookup returns CDR1 MNHEY and CDR2 SVGAGI. The CDR3 sequence is 15 residues long. With 5 bases removed from V and 4 bases from J, the gap between germline ends came to 18 bases.

The rearrangement joins TRBV4-1 to TRBJ1-5; the D is unclear. The CDR3 loop spans 13 amino acids. Germline V gives CDR1 MGHRA, CDR2 YSYEKL. V lost 1 base and J lost 6, with 7 bases in between. In DNA form, the CDR3 reads TGCGCCAGCAGCCAAGGGGGTAGTCAGCCCCAGCATTTT. Protein product: CASSQGGSQPQHF.

This chain links TRBV23-1 with TRBJ2-3; D perhaps matches TRBD2 (6 bases). TRBV23-1 is labeled an ORF, and its function is uncertain. CDR3 size: 20 residues. The V end was cut by 4 bases, the J end by 2 bases, with 28 bases between. CDR3 bases: TGCGCCAGCAGTCTCAATTCCGATCCTCCTCTAGCGTGGGACACAGATACGCAGTATTTT. As protein: CASSLNSDPPLAWDTDTQYF.

This clonotype appeared many times. The chain recombines TRBV7-2 with TRBJ2-7; TRBD2 might be the D (5 bases). The CDR3 is 12 residues long. V gave up 6 bases and J gave up 6 bases, with 12 bases separating them. The germline V gene encodes CDR1 SGHTA and CDR2 FQGNSA. CDR3 loop: CASRQLGTEQYF. As DNA, the CDR3 is TGTGCCAGCAGACAACTAGGTACCGAGCAGTACTTC.

This clonotype appeared a few times. The J gene is TRBJ2-1, the V gene TRBV20-1, with TRBD1 identical over 12 bases. V gave up 4 bases and J gave up 10 bases; unmatched junction bases: 5. Germline CDR1 DFQATT, CDR2 SNEGSKA (reference sequence). The CDR3 extends over 13 amino acids. For the CDR3, the DNA is TGCAGTGCTACGGGACAGGGGGCAAGGGAGCAGTTCTTC. Its protein product is CSATGQGAREQFF.

This clonotype was observed a few times. The chain links TRBV4-1 to TRBJ2-7, with 10 bases matching TRBD1. The germline gives CDR1 MGHRA, CDR2 YSYEKL. V lost 1 base, J lost 7 bases, and 4 bases stayed unmatched. CDR3 length: 14 residues. The CDR3 nucleotides are TGCGCCAGCAGCCAAGGACAGGGGGCGGGGGAGCAGTACTTC. Its protein product is CASSQGQGAGEQYF.

This clonotype has at least ten counts. The chain carries TRBV4-3 and TRBJ1-3; no reliable D call. V was cut by 4 bases and J by 0 bases, with 16 bases left in between. Germline CDR1 reads LGHNA; CDR2 reads YSLEER. The CDR3 spans 17 residues. The CDR3 nucleotides are TGCGCCAGCAGCCCGTCCCGGGCAGGATACTCTGGAAACACCATATATTTT. Protein: CASSPSRAGYSGNTIYF.

The gene calls are TRBV7-2 and TRBJ2-1, with 7 bases that match TRBD1. CDR1 SGHTA and CDR2 FQGNSA come from the germline V gene. The CDR3 is 17 residues long. V lost 8 bases and J lost 4; bases outside the gene matches: 17. The CDR3 DNA follows: TGTGCCAGCCGCCCCCTCCACGACAGGGTATTGTACAATGAGCAGTTCTTC. Encoded protein: CASRPLHDRVLYNEQFF.

In its sample, this clonotype was seen many times. This rearrangement joins TRBV30 to TRBJ2-7; 7 bases line up with TRBD2. The CDR3 totals 12 residues. V shed 3 bases, J shed 4 bases, and the junction held 3 bases outside the gene matches. CDR1 and CDR2 from the germline V gene are GTSNPN and SVGIG (reference sequence). CDR3: CAWSEGGYEQYF. The CDR3 nucleotides are TGTGCCTGGAGCGAGGGAGGGTACGAGCAGTACTTC. Complete variable domain (other parts from reference TRBV30 and TRBJ2-7): SQTIHQWPATLVQPVGSPLSLECTVEGTSNPNLYWYRQAAGRGLQLLFYSVGIGQISSEVPQNLSASRPQDRQFILSSKKLLLSDSGFYLCAWSEGGYEQYFGPGTRLTVT.